This T cell receptor beta chain originates from a study of T cells in localized non-small cell lung cancer. CDR1 and CDR2 from the germline V gene are SGHVS and FQNEAQ. V shed 2 bases and J shed 0 bases, with 10 bases lying between them. CDR3 size: 15 residues. The repertoire was sequenced with immunoSEQ multiplex PCR; TCRdb's copy has only in-frame clones and lacks some. This sample has 50,000 to 55,000 clones, with 70% to 90% found just once. The chain carries TRBV7-8 and TRBJ1-2; D not resolved. This specimen was PBMCs, taken before any cancer treatment. The origin of this receptor is a female donor with stage II lung adenocarcinoma. Written as DNA, the CDR3 is TGTGCCAGCAGCTTATCCGGACCCTCTAACTATGGCTACACCTTC. Translating gives CASSLSGPSNYGYTF.